This T cell receptor (beta chain) was identified during a study of blood T cell repertoires in COVID-19. About the study: There were acute and convalescent COVID-19 samples, and they came from the United States, Italy and Spain. In each case, the material was cDNA or gDNA derived from T cells, B-cell-depleted T cells, or PBMCs.

Under the authors' procedure: Amplified reference gene primers provided the basis for estimating nucleated cell counts. Clones were sequenced by immunoSEQ multiplex PCR, and TCRdb holds only the in-frame ones, with some missing. V and J calls and clone size follow that table, whereas D and trimming were derived from the DNA. Of about 46,000 clones listed, approximately 83% are singletons. Enrolled during active infection, Seattle patients were then followed longitudinally. Germline V lookup: CDR1 SNHLY, CDR2 FYNNEI. The CDR3 is 13 residues long. Trimming removed 6 bases from V and 2 bases from J, with 9 bases in between.

The sequence was collected from a woman older than 75 with COVID-19, enrolled during active disease. Sequencing was performed on peripheral blood. V usage is TRBV2 and J usage is TRBJ2-3; D possibly corresponds to TRBD1 (5 bases). The CDR3 DNA sequence: TGTGCCAGCAGCCGACAGTTCACAGATACGCAGTATTTT. Its protein is CASSRQFTDTQYF.